Sequencing of this T cell receptor (beta chain) was carried out in a study of cytomegalovirus exposure and HLA in healthy donors. On this clone itself: Antigen specificity is unknown.

CDR1 and CDR2 (germline): MDHEN, SYDVKM. The CDR3 sequence is 15 residues long. The junction had 4 bases not matched to a gene; V was cut back by 1 base and J by 5 bases. PCR involved 60 Vbeta and 13 Jbeta primers. Profiling relied on immunoSEQ multiplex PCR, and the TCRdb table lists in-frame clones only, not all of them. Here the sample spans approximately 150,000 clones, roughly 72% being singletons. Study outcomes and limitations: Per a prior analysis, the majority of TCR beta V segments were productive roughly 87% or roughly 30% of the time. V- and J-gene trimming of TCR beta was linked (in a later analysis) to a missense DCLRE1C variant.

Among the donors, all were healthy bone marrow donors. The donors, nominally healthy at sampling, likely had unrecorded immune exposures. The clonotype originates from a man aged 40-55 years in good health and CMV-seronegative. The rearrangement uses TRBV28 and TRBJ2-7, with 11 bases aligning to TRBD1. Sequenced material: PBMCs. In DNA, the CDR3 is TGTGCCAGCAGTTTATCCCGGACAGGGGGCAACGAGCAGTACTTC. Its protein product is CASSLSRTGGNEQYF. Full variable domain (missing parts from reference TRBV28 and TRBJ2-7): DVKVTQSSRYLVKRTGEKVFLECVQDMDHENMFWYRQDPGLGLRLIYFSYDVKMKEKGDIPEGYSVSREKKERFSLILESASTNQTSMYLCASSLSRTGGNEQYFGPGTRLTVT.